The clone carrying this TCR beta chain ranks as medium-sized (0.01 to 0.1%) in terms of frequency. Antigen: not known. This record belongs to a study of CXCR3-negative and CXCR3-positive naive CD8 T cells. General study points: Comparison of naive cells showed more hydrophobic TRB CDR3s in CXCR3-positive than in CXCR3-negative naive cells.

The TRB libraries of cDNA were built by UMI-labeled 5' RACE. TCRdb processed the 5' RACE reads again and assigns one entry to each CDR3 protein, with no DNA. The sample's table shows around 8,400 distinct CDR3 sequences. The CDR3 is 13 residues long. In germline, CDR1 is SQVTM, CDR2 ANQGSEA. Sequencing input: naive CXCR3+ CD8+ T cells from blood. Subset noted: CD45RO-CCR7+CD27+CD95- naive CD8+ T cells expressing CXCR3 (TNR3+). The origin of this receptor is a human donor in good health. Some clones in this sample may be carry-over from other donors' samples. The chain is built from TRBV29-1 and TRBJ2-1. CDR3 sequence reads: CSGDRASYNEQFF.